The 17 T cell receptor beta chains in this list originate from one sample, sequenced in a study of CD8+ T cells in alopecia areata. Sample treatment: oral pan-JAK inhibitor, 5-10 mg twice daily. cDNA serving as the sequencing template came from extracted, reverse transcribed RNA. Repertoires were generated with immunoSEQ multiplex PCR, while TCRdb's copy carries only in-frame clones and drops some. The sample includes some 190,000 clones, 51% of them seen just once. The source was CD8+ T cells sorted from blood, collected around week 54, from a patient treated with tofacitinib. These receptors originate from a human donor with alopecia areata.

CDR3 sequence reads: CASRKKGLAGDNEQFF. DNA of the CDR3: TGTGCCAGCAGGAAGAAGGGACTAGCGGGGGACAATGAGCAGTTCTTC. This chain links TRBV2 with TRBJ2-1, with 14 positions matching TRBD2. Trimming removed 6 bases from V and 5 bases from J; junction bases left unmatched: 6. This CDR3 region has 16 residues. Germline V lookup: CDR1 SNHLY, CDR2 FYNNEI.

The chain couples TRBV23-1 to TRBJ2-7; 11 nucleotides align to TRBD1. TRBV23-1 is marked as an open reading frame, function uncertain. This CDR3 is 17 amino acids long. V lost 4 bases and J lost 6; bases outside the gene matches: 14. CDR3 sequence: CASSPQMRRDRGSEQYF. In nucleotides, the CDR3 is TGCGCCAGCAGTCCCCAAATGCGCCGGGACAGGGGGAGCGAGCAGTACTTC.

The rearrangement uses TRBV30 and TRBJ2-7; D perhaps matches TRBD1 (6 bases). CDR1 and CDR2 from the germline V gene are GTSNPN and SVGIG (reference sequence). V was cut by 1 base and J by 0 bases, with 7 bases left in between. This CDR3 region has 13 residues. The CDR3 loop reads CAWSADSSYEQYF. CDR3 nucleotide sequence: TGTGCCTGGAGTGCGGACAGCTCCTACGAGCAGTACTTC.

The V and J genes are TRBV7-9 and TRBJ2-7, with D perhaps assigned TRBD1 or TRBD2 (5 bases each). V was trimmed by 4 bases and J by 2 bases, leaving 18 bases between them. The V gene's germline CDR1 is SEHNR and CDR2 FQNEAQ (reference sequence). The length of the CDR3 is 16 residues. CDR3 in amino acids: CASSSTRGLGAYEQYF. As DNA, the CDR3 is TGTGCCAGCAGCTCCACGCGTGGGTTGGGGGCCTACGAGCAGTACTTC.

The chain is built from TRBV5-1 and TRBJ2-7; TRBD1 agrees at 7 bases. The CDR3 runs 13 residues. From germline, CDR1 is SGHRS and CDR2 YFSETQ. J lost 6 bases, V lost 4 bases, and 7 bases had no gene match. This chain's CDR3 is CASSVTGAFEQYF. The DNA of the CDR3 is TGCGCCAGCAGCGTCACAGGGGCTTTCGAGCAGTACTTC.

The gene calls are TRBV4-1 and TRBJ2-3, with a tentative D call TRBD1 (5 bases). The CDR3 spans 14 residues. V lost 7 bases to trimming and J lost 3 bases, with 14 bases between them. Germline V gives CDR1 MGHRA, CDR2 YSYEKL. CDR3 sequence reads: CASTVRVGTDTQYF. The CDR3 DNA reads TGCGCCAGCACCGTCAGGGTTGGGACAGATACGCAGTATTTT.

This clone was detected many times. The chain combines TRBV2 with TRBJ2-2; D is unresolved. Germline-derived CDR1 and CDR2 are SNHLY and FYNNEI. The V end was cut by 4 bases, the J end by 5 bases, with 8 bases between. The CDR3 consists of 13 residues. DNA of the CDR3: TGTGCCAGCAGTGGGACCAGGACCGGGGAGCTGTTTTTT. Encoded protein: CASSGTRTGELFF.

The rearrangement links TRBV29-1 to TRBJ1-1; D may be TRBD1 (6 bases). From germline, CDR1 is SQVTM and CDR2 ANQGSEA. V lost 7 bases, J lost 4 bases, and 28 bases lay in between. The CDR3 has 17 amino acids. DNA for the CDR3: TGCAGCGCAAACATACCGGGACACACTCGCGGATCCACTGAAGCTTTCTTT. It specifies CSANIPGHTRGSTEAFF.

V and J are TRBV14 and TRBJ2-7, with 8 bases matching TRBD1. This CDR3 has 14 residues. CDR1 SGHDN and CDR2 FVKESK come from the germline V gene. Trimming removed 0 bases from V and 3 bases from J; junction bases left unmatched: 1. This chain's CDR3 is CASSQEGTGYEQYF. CDR3 coding DNA: TGTGCCAGCAGCCAAGAAGGGACAGGCTACGAGCAGTACTTC.

This chain joins TRBV19 and TRBJ1-1; unclear D gene. The ends were cut back, 5 bases at V and 4 bases at J, with 11 bases in the middle. Germline loops: CDR1 LNHDA, CDR2 SQIVND (reference sequence). The CDR3 spans 13 residues. The CDR3 DNA follows: TGTGCCAGTAGTTTAGGGAGGAGCACTGAAGCTTTCTTT. This encodes CASSLGRSTEAFF.

The sample holds many counts of this clone. The chain is built from TRBV7-8 and TRBJ2-1, with 14 bases that match TRBD2. This CDR3 spans 18 amino acids. CDR1 SGHVS and CDR2 FQNEAQ come from the germline V gene. V shed 6 bases and J 0 bases; nucleotides not matched to a gene: 7. The CDR3 DNA is TGTGCCAGCAGAGCCGGGACTAGCGGGGGAAGCTCCTACAATGAGCAGTTCTTC. Translation gives CASRAGTSGGSSYNEQFF.

The V gene is TRBV15, the J gene TRBJ2-6; D perhaps matches TRBD1 (6 bases). Between the trimmed V and J ends, which lost 3 bases and 2 bases, there was a span of 11 bases. This CDR3 spans 16 amino acids. Germline V gene sequence: CDR1 LNHNV, CDR2 YYDKDF (reference sequence). The CDR3 sequence: CATSRFTGTGANVLTF. CDR3 DNA sequence: TGTGCCACCAGCAGGTTCACAGGGACTGGGGCCAACGTCCTGACTTTC.

The V and J genes are TRBV2 and TRBJ1-2; D unresolved. Germline V lookup: CDR1 SNHLY, CDR2 FYNNEI. The length of the CDR3 is 12 residues. V was shortened by 8 bases and J by 11 bases, with 18 bases between the two germline ends. CDR3 residues: CASYYSLTSYTF. The CDR3 DNA is TGTGCCAGCTACTACAGTTTGACCTCGTACACCTTC.

The V call is TRBV5-1, the J call TRBJ2-7; 7 bases fit TRBD2. The germline CDR1 and CDR2 sequences are SGHRS and YFSETQ. Unmatched junction bases numbered 5, after V lost 0 bases and J lost 5 bases. The CDR3 contains 14 residues. The CDR3 region has the DNA TGCGCCAGCAGCTTGGGTATGGGGACTAACGAGCAGTACTTC. It yields the protein CASSLGMGTNEQYF.

This clone appeared a few times. The rearrangement uses TRBV7-2 and TRBJ1-2, with D hard to call. Germline V gene sequence: CDR1 SGHTA, CDR2 FQGNSA. Between the trimmed V and J ends, which lost 0 bases and 4 bases, there was a span of 9 bases. This CDR3 spans 14 amino acids. The CDR3 bases are TGTGCCAGCAGCTTAGCTGCGGATTCCTATGGCTACACCTTC. Its translation: CASSLAADSYGYTF.

This clone occurred a few times. This rearrangement joins TRBV9 to TRBJ2-5; D ambiguous. CDR1 and CDR2 from the germline V gene are SGDLS and YYNGEE. Trimming pared 1 base from V and 1 base from J, leaving 8 bases between. This CDR3 has 14 amino acids. The CDR3 spells CASSVPDGQETQYF. CDR3 nucleotide sequence: TGTGCCAGCAGCGTACCGGACGGCCAAGAGACCCAGTACTTC.

There are a few counts of this clone. The chain joins TRBV15 to TRBJ2-1; D is perhaps TRBD1 (7 bases). The CDR3 is 17 amino acids. Trimming removed 0 bases at V and 1 base at J, with 13 bases between. Germline V CDR1 and CDR2: LNHNV, YYDKDF (reference sequence). The CDR3 bases are TGTGCCACCAGCAGAGATAGGGGGGACAGATCCTACAATGAGCAGTTCTTC. This encodes CATSRDRGDRSYNEQFF.